The present T cell receptor (beta chain) was sequenced within a study of T-cell reconstitution after alpha-beta-depleted transplantation in children. Study-level points and caveats: Several patients had high TCRbeta diversity at day 60; it came from surviving recipient T cells and thymic progenitors. As was reported, about two months after transplant, alpha-beta T cells came from several hundred expanded graft clones. From newly produced T cells came most of the T-cell counts and diversity one year after transplant.

V lost 6 bases and J lost 4; bases outside the gene matches: 16. The CDR3 is 19 amino acids. The germline CDR1 and CDR2 sequences are MNHEY and SVGAGI. This clonotype was counted a few times. Antigen specificity is unknown. As it was prepared, the TCRbeta library received unique molecular identifiers. A single record per CDR3 protein comes from TCRdb applying MiXCR to the PCR reads. The repertoire holds 700,000 to 950,000 distinct CDR3 sequences, with under 20% as singletons. The sequencing here drew on PBMCs, mostly from graft donor cells, taken 360 days after TCRalphabeta/CD19-depleted stem cell transplant. The chain uses TRBV6-5 and TRBJ2-1; 12 bases fit TRBD2. This clonotype originated in a male patient between 10 and 17 years old who had a stem cell transplant for acute lymphoblastic leukemia, so the T cells may come from the graft donor. CDR3 sequence: CASSLAGGLAGRSYNEQFF. The CDR3 DNA is TGTGCCAGCAGCTTAGCAGGCGGACTAGCGGGAAGGTCATACAATGAGCAGTTCTTC.